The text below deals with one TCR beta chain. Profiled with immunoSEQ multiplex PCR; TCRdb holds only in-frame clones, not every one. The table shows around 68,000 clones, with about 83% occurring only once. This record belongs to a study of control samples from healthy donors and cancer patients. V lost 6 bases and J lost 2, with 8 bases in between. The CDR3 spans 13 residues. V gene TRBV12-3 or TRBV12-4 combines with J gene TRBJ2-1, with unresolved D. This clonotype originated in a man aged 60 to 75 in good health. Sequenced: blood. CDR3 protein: CASRPRTYNEQFF. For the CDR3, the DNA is TGTGCCAGCAGACCACGCACCTACAATGAGCAGTTCTTC.